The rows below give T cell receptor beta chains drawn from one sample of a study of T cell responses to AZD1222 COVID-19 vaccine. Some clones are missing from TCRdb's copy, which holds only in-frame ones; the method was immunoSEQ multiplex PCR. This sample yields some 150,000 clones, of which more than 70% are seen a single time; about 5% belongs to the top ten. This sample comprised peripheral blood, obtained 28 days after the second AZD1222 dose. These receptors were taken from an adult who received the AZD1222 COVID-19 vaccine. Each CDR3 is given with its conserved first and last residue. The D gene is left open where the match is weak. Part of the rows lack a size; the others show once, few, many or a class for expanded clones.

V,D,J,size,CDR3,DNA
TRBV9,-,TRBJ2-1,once,CASSVRGHEQFF,TGTGCCAGCAGCGTACGGGGACATGAGCAGTTCTTC
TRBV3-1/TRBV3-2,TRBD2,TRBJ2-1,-,CASSQDGTSGFF,TGTGCCAGCAGCCAAGATGGGACTAGCGGGTTCTTC
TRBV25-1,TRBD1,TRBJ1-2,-,CASSEGQVGSYGYTF,TGTGCCAGCAGTGAAGGACAGGTGGGGTCCTATGGCTACACCTTC
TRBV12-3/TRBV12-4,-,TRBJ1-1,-,CASSLEGETEAFF,TGTGCCAGCAGTTTAGAGGGGGAGACTGAAGCTTTCTTT
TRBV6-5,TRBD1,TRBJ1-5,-,CASRTGGIQPQHF,TGTGCCAGCAGAACAGGGGGTATTCAGCCCCAGCATTTT
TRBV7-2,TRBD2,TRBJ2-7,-,CASQGLAVAEQYF,TGTGCCAGCCAAGGACTAGCGGTAGCCGAGCAGTACTTC
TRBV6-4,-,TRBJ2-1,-,CASSVGHSYNEQFF,TGTGCCAGCAGTGTAGGACACTCCTACAATGAGCAGTTCTTC
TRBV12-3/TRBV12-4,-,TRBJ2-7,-,CASRSGTYEQYF,TGTGCCAGCAGGAGTGGGACCTACGAGCAGTACTTC
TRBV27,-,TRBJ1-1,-,CASSLYLPSNTEAFF,TGTGCCAGCAGTTTATATCTCCCCAGTAACACTGAAGCTTTCTTT
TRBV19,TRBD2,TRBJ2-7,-,CASSTGLAGGEQYF,TGTGCCAGTAGTACTGGACTAGCGGGAGGCGAGCAGTACTTC
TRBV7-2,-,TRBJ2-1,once,CASSFRTVENEQFF,TGTGCCAGCAGCTTCCGTACGGTGGAAAATGAGCAGTTCTTC
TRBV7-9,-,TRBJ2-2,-,CASRAGDTGELFF,TGTGCCAGCAGGGCAGGGGACACCGGGGAGCTGTTTTTT
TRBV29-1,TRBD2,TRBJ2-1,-,CSVEGGLANYNEQFF,TGCAGCGTCGAAGGGGGACTAGCGAATTACAATGAGCAGTTCTTC
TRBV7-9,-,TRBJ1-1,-,CASSLFNMNTEAFF,TGTGCCAGCAGCTTGTTTAACATGAACACTGAAGCTTTCTTT
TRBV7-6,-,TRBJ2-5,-,CASSLGAAGGQRTQYF,TGTGCCAGCAGCTTGGGGGCGGCAGGAGGGCAAAGGACCCAGTACTTC
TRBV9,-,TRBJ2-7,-,CASSPSLGSHGQYF,TGTGCCAGCAGCCCCTCCCTGGGGAGCCACGGGCAGTACTTC
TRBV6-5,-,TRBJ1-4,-,CASSYSPQGSGEKLFF,TGTGCCAGCAGTTACTCGCCACAGGGATCGGGTGAAAAACTGTTTTTT
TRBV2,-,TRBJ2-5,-,CASSGALGSGEPQYF,TGTGCCAGCAGTGGGGCTTTGGGCTCCGGGGAGCCCCAGTACTTC
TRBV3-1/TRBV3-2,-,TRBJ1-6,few,CASSQGGGIGSPLHF,TGTGCCAGCAGCCAAGGTGGGGGAATCGGGTCACCCCTCCACTTT
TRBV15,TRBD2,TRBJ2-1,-,CATSRGTSGIYNEQFF,TGTGCCACCAGCAGAGGGACTAGCGGGATCTACAATGAGCAGTTCTTC
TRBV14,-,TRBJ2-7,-,CASSNLGTWDF,TGTGCCAGCAGCAATCTAGGGACGTGGGACTTC
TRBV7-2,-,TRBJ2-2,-,CASSLVTGSGELFF,TGTGCCAGCAGCTTAGTAACGGGGTCCGGGGAGCTGTTTTTT
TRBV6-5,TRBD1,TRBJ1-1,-,CASTGTGTTAEAFF,TGTGCCAGCACCGGGACAGGGACTACGGCTGAAGCTTTCTTT
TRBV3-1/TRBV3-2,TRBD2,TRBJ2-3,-,CASSRLAEDTQYF,TGTGCCAGCAGCAGACTAGCGGAGGATACGCAGTATTTT